This record looks at one T cell receptor (beta chain) sequence and its context. Its antigen is not identified. The sample comes from a study of cytomegalovirus exposure and HLA in healthy donors. The wider study: Within an early data release were about 80 million unique TCRs drawn from HLA-typed donors.

Findings and caveats of the study: Compared with the roughly 730-donor mean, an Asian-associated ancestry cluster reportedly had fewer N-insertions, according to a later analysis.

This CDR3 spans 15 amino acids. CDR1 LNHDA and CDR2 SQIVND come from the germline V gene (reference sequence). The ends lost 5 bases at V and 4 bases at J; junction bases unmatched: 9. PCR primers comprised 60 Vbeta and 13 Jbeta primers. Sequencing used immunoSEQ multiplex PCR; TCRdb keeps in-frame clones, though not all of them. The sample holds some 150,000 clones; about four fifths are singletons and the top ten take over 2.5%. The clonotype originates from a man in his late teens or twenties in good health and CMV-seronegative. Sequenced input: PBMCs. The rearrangement uses TRBV19 and TRBJ1-1; 8 bases are a match to TRBD1. CDR3 coding DNA: TGTGCCAGTAGTTCCGCGACAGGGGCCGGCACTGAAGCTTTCTTT. Translation: CASSSATGAGTEAFF.